The source of this TCR beta chain is a study of CD4 T cells in relation to SARS-CoV-2 and coronaviruses (dated by TCRdb to 2020 to 2023). For context, the study as a whole: In the ViraFEST assay, PBMCs were cultured with antigen for roughly eleven days, after which TCR beta CDR3s were sequenced to identify clonal expansions specific to the antigen. Expansion assays from other donors in the study were sequenced with a different, Illumina-based TCR-beta assay. The study assessed, at the TCR clonotype level, memory CD4+ T cell crossreactivity between SARS-CoV-2 and common cold coronavirus spike proteins. The negative reference condition was either a culture with an HIV-1 Nef peptide pool or a culture with no peptide. The Adaptive Biotechnologies TCR-sequencing kit was used to sequence samples from a few pre-COVID donors and the naive versus memory experiments, while other data came from Illumina-based sequencing. Patient-derived lymphoblastoid cell lines were used to map the HLA restriction of shared crossreactive spike epitopes.

Including cysteine and phenylalanine, the CDR3 has 16 amino acids. Solely the CDR3 DNA is kept, with 48 bases framed from the first base. V loses 1 base, J loses 0 bases, and the germline ends lie 13 bases apart. CDR1 and CDR2, looked up from the germline V gene (reference sequence), are SGHAT and FQDESV. Details on this clone: Its antigen is unknown. No clone much larger than this one lies a single base away; base qualities are absent.

General study outcomes and caveats: In about 60% of donors, memory CD4+ clonotypes turned up that crossrecognized SARS-CoV-2 and at least one common cold coronavirus spike. The study was constrained by small numbers of patients and of tested TCRs. Crossreactive clones showed significantly weaker SARS-CoV-2-driven expansion than monoreactive clones, consistent with antigenic imprinting. Because no donor provided both pre-pandemic and post-infection samples, tracing the source of pre-existing responses was limited. Because the crossreactivity analysis focused on spike protein, crossreactivity against other viral proteins was not assessed.

Receptor amplification or capture employed the immunoSEQ multiplex PCR assay. From the authors' description of their analysis: Preprocessing removed nonproductive sequences and CDR3s not starting with C, not ending with F or W, or shorter than 7 amino acids. Antigen-specific clonotypes were called with the MANAFEST web app, based on expansion relative to reference and other culture wells. A clone was considered positive if significant expansion relative to the reference culture was observed in 2 of 3 replicate wells at an FDR below 0.05. Positive clones also required significant expansion versus all other tandem wells and an odds ratio above 5. CDR3 homology was measured as pairwise Levenshtein distance, computed with the stringdist R package after trimming three terminal residues from each end. TCRdb holds this immuneACCESS table with in-frame rearrangements only. Some clones are missing; in checked studies, unresolved V genes explain under half, and the rest has no known cause. The D gene and trimming were derived from the DNA, and the V and J assignments and clone size from that table. Here the sample has approximately 27,000 clones; roughly 71% occur a single time. The leading ten clones occupy approximately 13% of the sample.

CD4+ T cells from unexposed donors were collected before the COVID-19 pandemic (2011-2018). After less than eleven days of culture, CD4+ T cells were isolated with the EasySep CD4+ T cell isolation kit. As far as cell numbers permitted, CD4+ T cells from unexposed donors were tested for reactivity against SARS-CoV-2 S and N as well as four spike pools from common cold coronaviruses. Approximately 2.1 million PBMCs per well were cultured in IMDM with approximately 5% human AB serum and 9.5 to 10 IU/ml IL-2. Half of the culture medium was replaced with fresh IL-2-containing medium on days 3 and 7. In general, every peptide culture condition was set up in three replicate wells. The leukapheresis product used for the unexposed donors was purchased from a commercial source. PBMCs were isolated from leukapheresis product or whole blood by Ficoll-Paque PLUS gradient centrifugation. PBMCs were either used fresh in the expansion assay or cryopreserved at -140 degrees C. The QIAamp Micro DNA Kit was used to extract genomic DNA from the CD4+ T cells.

The sequence was obtained from a human donor in good health. Sequencing was carried out using CD4+ T cells from PBMCs, cultured in vitro. The chain couples TRBV11-1 to TRBJ2-7; the D call is tentative, TRBD1 or TRBD2, as each matches 5 bases. The CDR3 region has the sequence CASSLDSGTASYEQYF. In nucleotide form, the sequence is TGTGCCAGCAGCTTAGACTCCGGGACGGCCTCCTACGAGCAGTACTTC. The CDR3 plus the reference TRBV11-1 and TRBJ2-7 genes for the other parts give the full variable domain: EAEVAQSPRYKITEKSQAVAFWCDPISGHATLYWYRQILGQGPELLVQFQDESVVDDSQLPKDRFSAERLKGVDSTLKIQPAELGDSAMYLCASSLDSGTASYEQYFGPGTRLTVT.